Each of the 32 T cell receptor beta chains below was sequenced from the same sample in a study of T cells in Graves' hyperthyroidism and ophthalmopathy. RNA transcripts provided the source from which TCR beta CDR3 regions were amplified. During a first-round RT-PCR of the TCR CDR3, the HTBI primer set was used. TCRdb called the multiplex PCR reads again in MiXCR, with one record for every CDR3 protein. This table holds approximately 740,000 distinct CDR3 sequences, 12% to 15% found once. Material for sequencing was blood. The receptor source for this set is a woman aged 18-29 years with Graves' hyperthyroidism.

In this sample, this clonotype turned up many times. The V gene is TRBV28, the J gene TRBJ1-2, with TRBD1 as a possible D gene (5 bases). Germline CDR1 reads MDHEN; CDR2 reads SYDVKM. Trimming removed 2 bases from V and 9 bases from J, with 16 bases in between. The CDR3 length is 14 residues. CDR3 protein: CASSLTGTAQSYTF. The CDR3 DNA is TGTGCCAGCAGTTTAACCGGGACGGCCCAGAGCTACACCTTC.

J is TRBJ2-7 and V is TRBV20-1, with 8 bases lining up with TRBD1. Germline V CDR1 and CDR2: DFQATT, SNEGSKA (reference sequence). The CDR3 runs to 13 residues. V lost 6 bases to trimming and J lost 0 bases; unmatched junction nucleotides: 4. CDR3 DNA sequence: TGCAGTGCGGGACAGGAAATCTCCTACGAGCAGTACTTC. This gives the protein CSAGQEISYEQYF.

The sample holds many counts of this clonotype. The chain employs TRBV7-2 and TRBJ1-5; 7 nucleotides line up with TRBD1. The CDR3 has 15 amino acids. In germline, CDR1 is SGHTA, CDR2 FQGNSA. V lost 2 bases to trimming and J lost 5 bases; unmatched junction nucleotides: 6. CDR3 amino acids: CASSLMGTVDQPQHF. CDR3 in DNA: TGTGCCAGCAGCTTAATGGGGACAGTAGATCAGCCCCAGCATTTT.

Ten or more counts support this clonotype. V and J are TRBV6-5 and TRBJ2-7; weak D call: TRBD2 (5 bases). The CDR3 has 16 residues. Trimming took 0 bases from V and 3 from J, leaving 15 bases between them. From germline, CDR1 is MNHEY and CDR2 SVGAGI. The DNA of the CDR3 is TGTGCCAGCAGTTACTCGATGCCGGAGGAAATCTACGAGCAGTACTTC. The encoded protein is CASSYSMPEEIYEQYF.

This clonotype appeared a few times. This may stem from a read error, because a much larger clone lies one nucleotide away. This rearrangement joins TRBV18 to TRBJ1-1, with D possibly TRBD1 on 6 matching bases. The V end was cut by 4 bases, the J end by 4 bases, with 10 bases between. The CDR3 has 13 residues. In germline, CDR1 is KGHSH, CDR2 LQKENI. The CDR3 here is CASSRDRPTEAFF. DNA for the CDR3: TGTGCCAGCTCACGTGACAGGCCCACTGAAGCTTTCTTT.

In DNA form, the CDR3 reads TGCGCCAGCAGCTTGGAAGCACTAGCGGGAGGGCCGATCACCGGGGAGCTGTTTTTT. Translation: CASSLEALAGGPITGELFF. This chain uses TRBV5-1 with TRBJ2-2; 13 bases fit TRBD2. This CDR3 is 19 amino acids long. Losses at the gene ends were 0 bases for V and 4 bases for J; bases not matched to a gene: 9. Germline values: CDR1 SGHRS, CDR2 YFSETQ.

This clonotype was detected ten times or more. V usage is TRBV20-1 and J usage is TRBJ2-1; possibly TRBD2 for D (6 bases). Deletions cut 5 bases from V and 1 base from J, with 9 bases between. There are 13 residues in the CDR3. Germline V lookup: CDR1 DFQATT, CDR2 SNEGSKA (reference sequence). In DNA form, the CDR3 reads TGCAGTGCTCGCGGGATGTCCTACAATGAGCAGTTCTTC. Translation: CSARGMSYNEQFF.

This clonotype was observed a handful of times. In nucleotides, the CDR3 is TGCAGTGCTCAGAGGGGGGGGACTCTTAACACTGAAGCTTTCTTT. Residues: CSAQRGGTLNTEAFF. The chain links TRBV20-1 to TRBJ1-1; maybe TRBD1 (6 bases). Looked up from germline, CDR1 is DFQATT and CDR2 is SNEGSKA (reference sequence). V gave up 5 bases and J gave up 2 bases, with 18 bases separating them. The CDR3 totals 15 residues.

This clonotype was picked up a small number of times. The CDR3 sequence: CASTATGHQFF. DNA for the CDR3: TGTGCCAGTACCGCCACGGGGCATCAGTTCTTC. The chain is built from TRBV11-2 and TRBJ2-1; D is possibly TRBD1 or TRBD2 (5 bases each). The germline gives CDR1 SGHAT, CDR2 FQNNGV. The CDR3 is 11 residues long. The V and J ends lost 9 bases and 13 bases respectively, with 16 bases between them. The full variable domain, rest sourced from reference TRBV11-2 and TRBJ2-1, is EAGVAQSPRYKIIEKRQSVAFWCNPISGHATLYWYQQILGQGPKLLIQFQNNGVVDDSQLPKDRFSAERLKGVDSTLKIQPAKLEDSAVYLCASTATGHQFFGPGTRLTVL.

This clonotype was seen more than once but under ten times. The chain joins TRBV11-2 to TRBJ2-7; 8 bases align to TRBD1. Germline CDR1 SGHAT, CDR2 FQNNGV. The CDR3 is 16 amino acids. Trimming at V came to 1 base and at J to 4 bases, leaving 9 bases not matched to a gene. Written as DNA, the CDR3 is TGTGCCAGCAGCTTAGGGTCGGCAGGGGGCTATTACGAGCAGTACTTC. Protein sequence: CASSLGSAGGYYEQYF.

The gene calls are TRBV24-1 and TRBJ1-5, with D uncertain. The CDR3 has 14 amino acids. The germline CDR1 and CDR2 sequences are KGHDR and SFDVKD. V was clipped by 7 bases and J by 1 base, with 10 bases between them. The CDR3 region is CATRTEDSNQPQHF. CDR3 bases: TGTGCCACCAGAACTGAAGACAGCAATCAGCCCCAGCATTTT.

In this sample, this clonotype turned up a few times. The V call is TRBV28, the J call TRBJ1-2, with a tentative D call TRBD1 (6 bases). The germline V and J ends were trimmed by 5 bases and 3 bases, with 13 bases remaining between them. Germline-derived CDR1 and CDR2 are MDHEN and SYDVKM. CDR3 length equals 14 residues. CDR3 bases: TGTGCCAGCAGTCCTCCGGGACACCACTATGGCTACACCTTC. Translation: CASSPPGHHYGYTF.

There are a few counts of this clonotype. DNA of the CDR3: TGCAGCGTTGGGCTAGGGGTAAACACCATATATTTT. Its protein is CSVGLGVNTIYF. The chain joins TRBV29-1 to TRBJ1-3; TRBD1 might be the D (5 bases). CDR1 SQVTM and CDR2 ANQGSEA come from the germline V gene. The V end lost 4 bases, the J end lost 6 bases, and 10 bases lay between the germline ends. This CDR3 is built from 12 residues.

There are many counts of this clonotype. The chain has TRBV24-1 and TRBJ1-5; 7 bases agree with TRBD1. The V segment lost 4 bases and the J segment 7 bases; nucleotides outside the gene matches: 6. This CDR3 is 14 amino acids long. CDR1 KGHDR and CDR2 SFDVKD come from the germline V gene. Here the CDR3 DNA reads TGTGCCACCAGTGACTTTGGACAGGCCCAGCCCCAGCATTTT. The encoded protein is CATSDFGQAQPQHF.

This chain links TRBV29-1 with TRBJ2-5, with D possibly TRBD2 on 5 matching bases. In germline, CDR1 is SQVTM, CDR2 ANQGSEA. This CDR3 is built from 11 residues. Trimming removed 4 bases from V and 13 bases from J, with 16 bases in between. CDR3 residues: CSVGRTGMRYF. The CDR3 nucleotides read TGCAGCGTTGGAAGAACGGGAATGAGGTACTTC.

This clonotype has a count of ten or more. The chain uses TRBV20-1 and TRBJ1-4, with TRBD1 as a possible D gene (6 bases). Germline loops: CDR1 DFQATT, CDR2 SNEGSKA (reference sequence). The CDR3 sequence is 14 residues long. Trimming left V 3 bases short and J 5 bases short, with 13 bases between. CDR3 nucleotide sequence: TGCAGTGCTAGGAGACAGGAGATAAATGAAAAACTGTTTTTT. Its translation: CSARRQEINEKLFF.

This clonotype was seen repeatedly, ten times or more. In nucleotides, the CDR3 is TGTGCCAGCAGCCAGGGACGCCAGAGCACAGATACGCAGTATTTT. Translating gives CASSQGRQSTDTQYF. V usage is TRBV11-3 and J usage is TRBJ2-3, with D perhaps assigned TRBD1 or TRBD2 (5 bases each). V was clipped by 5 bases and J by 0 bases, with 12 bases between them. The V gene's germline CDR1 is SGHNT and CDR2 YENEEA. This CDR3 region has 15 residues.

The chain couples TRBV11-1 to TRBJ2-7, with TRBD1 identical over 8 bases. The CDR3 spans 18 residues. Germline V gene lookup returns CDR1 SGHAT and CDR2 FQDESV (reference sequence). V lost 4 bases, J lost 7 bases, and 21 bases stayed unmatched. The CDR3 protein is CASSSTETGAPFMSEQYF. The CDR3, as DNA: TGTGCCAGCAGCTCCACCGAGACAGGGGCCCCGTTTATGAGTGAGCAGTACTTC.

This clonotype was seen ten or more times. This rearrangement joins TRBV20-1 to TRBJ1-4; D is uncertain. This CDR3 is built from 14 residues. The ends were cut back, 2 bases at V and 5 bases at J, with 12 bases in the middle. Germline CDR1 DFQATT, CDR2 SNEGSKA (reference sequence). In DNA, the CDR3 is TGCAGTGCTAGAAGTCGAGACGGGAATGAAAAACTGTTTTTT. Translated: CSARSRDGNEKLFF.

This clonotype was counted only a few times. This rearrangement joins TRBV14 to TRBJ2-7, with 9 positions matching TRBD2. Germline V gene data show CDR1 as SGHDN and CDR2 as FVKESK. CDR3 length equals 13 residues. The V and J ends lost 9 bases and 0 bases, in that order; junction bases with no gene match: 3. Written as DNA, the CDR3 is TGTGCCAGTGGACTAGCGAGCTCCTACGAGCAGTACTTC. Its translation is CASGLASSYEQYF.

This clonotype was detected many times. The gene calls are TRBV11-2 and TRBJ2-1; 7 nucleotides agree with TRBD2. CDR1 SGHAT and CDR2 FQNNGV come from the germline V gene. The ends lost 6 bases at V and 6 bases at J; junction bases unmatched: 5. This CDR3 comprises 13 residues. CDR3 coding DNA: TGTGCCAGCAGGTCTAGCGGCCCCAATGAGCAGTTCTTC. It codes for CASRSSGPNEQFF.

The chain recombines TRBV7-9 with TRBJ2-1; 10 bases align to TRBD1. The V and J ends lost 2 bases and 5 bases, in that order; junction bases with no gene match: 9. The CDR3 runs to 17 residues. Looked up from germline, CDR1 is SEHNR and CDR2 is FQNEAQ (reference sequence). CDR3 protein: CASSLSAAGQGNNEQFF. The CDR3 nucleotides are TGTGCCAGCAGCTTATCGGCGGCGGGACAGGGGAACAATGAGCAGTTCTTC. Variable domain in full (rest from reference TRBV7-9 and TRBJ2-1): DTGVSQNPRHKITKRGQNVTFRCDPISEHNRLYWYRQTLGQGPEFLTYFQNEAQLEKSRLLSDRFSAERPKGSFSTLEIQRTEQGDSAMYLCASSLSAAGQGNNEQFFGPGTRLTVL.

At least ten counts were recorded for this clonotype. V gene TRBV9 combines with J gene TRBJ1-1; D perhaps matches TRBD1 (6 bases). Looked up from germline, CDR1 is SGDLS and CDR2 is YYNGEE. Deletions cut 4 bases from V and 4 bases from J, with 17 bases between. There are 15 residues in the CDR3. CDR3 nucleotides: TGTGCCAGCAGCCATAACAGGGACGGGAGCACTGAAGCTTTCTTT. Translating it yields CASSHNRDGSTEAFF.

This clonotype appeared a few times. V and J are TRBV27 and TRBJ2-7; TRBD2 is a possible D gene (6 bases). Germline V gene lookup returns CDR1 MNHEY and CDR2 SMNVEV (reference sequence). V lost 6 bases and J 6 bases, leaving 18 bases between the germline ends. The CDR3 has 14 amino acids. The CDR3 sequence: CASSPGLRGLEQYF. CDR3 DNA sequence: TGTGCCAGCAGCCCGGGACTCCGAGGTCTCGAGCAGTACTTC.

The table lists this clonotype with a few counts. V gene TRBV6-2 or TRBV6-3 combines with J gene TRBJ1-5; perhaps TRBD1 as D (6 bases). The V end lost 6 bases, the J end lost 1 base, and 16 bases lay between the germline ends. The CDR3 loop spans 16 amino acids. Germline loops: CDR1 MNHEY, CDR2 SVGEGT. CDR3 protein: CASSLRPTGSNQPQHF. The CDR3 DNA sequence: TGTGCCAGCAGCTTAAGACCAACAGGGAGCAATCAGCCCCAGCATTTT.

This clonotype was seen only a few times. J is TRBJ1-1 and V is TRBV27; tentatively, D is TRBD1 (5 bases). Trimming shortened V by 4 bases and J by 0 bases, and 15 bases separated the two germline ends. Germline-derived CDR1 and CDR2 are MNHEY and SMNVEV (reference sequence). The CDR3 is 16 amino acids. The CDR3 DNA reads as TGTGCCAGCAGTTCTTCACAGGCCGGGGTGAACACTGAAGCTTTCTTT. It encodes CASSSSQAGVNTEAFF.

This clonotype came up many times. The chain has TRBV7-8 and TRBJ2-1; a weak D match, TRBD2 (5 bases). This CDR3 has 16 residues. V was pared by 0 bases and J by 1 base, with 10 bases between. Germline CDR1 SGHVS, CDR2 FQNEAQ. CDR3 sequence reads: CASSLAEDLSYNEQFF. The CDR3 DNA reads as TGTGCCAGCAGCTTAGCGGAGGATCTTTCCTACAATGAGCAGTTCTTC.

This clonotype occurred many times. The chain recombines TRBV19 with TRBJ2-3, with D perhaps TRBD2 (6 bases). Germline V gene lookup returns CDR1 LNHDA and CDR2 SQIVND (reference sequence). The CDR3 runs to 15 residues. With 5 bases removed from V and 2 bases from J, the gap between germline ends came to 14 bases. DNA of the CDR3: TGTGCCAGTAGTCCATATAGCGGCGCCACAGATACGCAGTATTTT. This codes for CASSPYSGATDTQYF.

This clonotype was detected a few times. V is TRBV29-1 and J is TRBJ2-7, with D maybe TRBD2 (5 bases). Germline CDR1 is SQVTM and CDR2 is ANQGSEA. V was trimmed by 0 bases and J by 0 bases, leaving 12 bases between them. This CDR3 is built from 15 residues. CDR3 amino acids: CSVEDPKRGSYEQYF. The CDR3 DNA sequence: TGCAGCGTTGAAGATCCTAAACGGGGCTCCTACGAGCAGTACTTC.

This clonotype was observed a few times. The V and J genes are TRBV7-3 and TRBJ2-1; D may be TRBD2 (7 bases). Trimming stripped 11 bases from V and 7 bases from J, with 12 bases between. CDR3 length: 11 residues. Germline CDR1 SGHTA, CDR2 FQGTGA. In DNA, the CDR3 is TGTGCCGGGGGGGCGCTTAATGAGCAGTTCTTC. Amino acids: CAGGALNEQFF.

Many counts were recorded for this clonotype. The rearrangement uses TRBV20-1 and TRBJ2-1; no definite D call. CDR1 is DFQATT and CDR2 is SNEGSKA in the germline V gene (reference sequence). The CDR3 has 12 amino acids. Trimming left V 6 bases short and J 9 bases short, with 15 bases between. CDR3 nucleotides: TGCAGTGCACTCCCTAAGAATACTGAGCAGTTCTTC. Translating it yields CSALPKNTEQFF.

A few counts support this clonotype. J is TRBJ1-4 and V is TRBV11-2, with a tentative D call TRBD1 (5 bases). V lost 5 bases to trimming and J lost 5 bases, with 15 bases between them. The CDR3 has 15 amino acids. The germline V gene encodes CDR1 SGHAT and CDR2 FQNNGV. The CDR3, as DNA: TGTGCCAGCAGCCCCCTCGGGGCCTCGAATGAAAAACTGTTTTTT. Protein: CASSPLGASNEKLFF. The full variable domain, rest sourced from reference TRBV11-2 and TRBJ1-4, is EAGVAQSPRYKIIEKRQSVAFWCNPISGHATLYWYQQILGQGPKLLIQFQNNGVVDDSQLPKDRFSAERLKGVDSTLKIQPAKLEDSAVYLCASSPLGASNEKLFFGSGTQLSVL.